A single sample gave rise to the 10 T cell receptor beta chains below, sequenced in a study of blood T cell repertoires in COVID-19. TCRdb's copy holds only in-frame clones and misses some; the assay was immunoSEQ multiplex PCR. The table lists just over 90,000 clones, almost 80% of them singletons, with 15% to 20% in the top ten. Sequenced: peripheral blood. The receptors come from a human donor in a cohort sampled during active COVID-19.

The CDR3 bases are TGTGCCAGCAGTCGTAAACTAGCGGATACGCAGTATTTT. Translating it yields CASSRKLADTQYF. The J gene is TRBJ2-3, the V gene TRBV7-2; 7 nucleotides match TRBD2. The length of the CDR3 is 13 residues. The V gene's germline CDR1 is SGHTA and CDR2 FQGNSA. V was clipped by 6 bases and J by 6 bases; unmatched bases: 6.

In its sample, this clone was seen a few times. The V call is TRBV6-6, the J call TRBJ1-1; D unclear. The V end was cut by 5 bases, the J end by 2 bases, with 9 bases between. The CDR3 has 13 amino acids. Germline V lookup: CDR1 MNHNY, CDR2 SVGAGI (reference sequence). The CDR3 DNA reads TGTGCCAGCAGTCCCGGACTTAACACTGAAGCTTTCTTT. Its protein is CASSPGLNTEAFF.

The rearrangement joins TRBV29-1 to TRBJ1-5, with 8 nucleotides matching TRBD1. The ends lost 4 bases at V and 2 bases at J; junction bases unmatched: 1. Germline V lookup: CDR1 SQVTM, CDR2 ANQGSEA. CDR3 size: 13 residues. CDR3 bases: TGCAGCGTTGGGGGACAGGGCAATCAGCCCCAGCATTTT. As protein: CSVGGQGNQPQHF.

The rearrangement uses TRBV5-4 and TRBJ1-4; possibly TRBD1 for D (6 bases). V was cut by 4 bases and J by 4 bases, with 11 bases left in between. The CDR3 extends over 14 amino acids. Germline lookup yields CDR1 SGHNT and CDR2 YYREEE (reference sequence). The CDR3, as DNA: TGTGCCAGCAGCCCTACAGGGAATAATGAAAAACTGTTTTTT. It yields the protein CASSPTGNNEKLFF.

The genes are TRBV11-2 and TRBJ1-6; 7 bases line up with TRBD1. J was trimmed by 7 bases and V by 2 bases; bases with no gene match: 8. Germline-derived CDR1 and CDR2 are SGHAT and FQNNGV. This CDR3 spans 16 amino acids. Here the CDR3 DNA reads TGTGCCAGCAGCTTAAGCCCTGGGACAGCGAATTCACCCCTCCACTTT. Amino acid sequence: CASSLSPGTANSPLHF. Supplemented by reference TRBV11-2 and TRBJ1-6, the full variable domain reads EAGVAQSPRYKIIEKRQSVAFWCNPISGHATLYWYQQILGQGPKLLIQFQNNGVVDDSQLPKDRFSAERLKGVDSTLKIQPAKLEDSAVYLCASSLSPGTANSPLHFGNGTRLTVT.

This CDR3 is CASSGHLNTEAFF. The CDR3, as DNA: TGTGCCAGTAGTGGACACCTGAACACTGAAGCTTTCTTT. This sequence joins TRBV19 and TRBJ1-1; weak D call: TRBD1 (5 bases). Germline V gene data show CDR1 as LNHDA and CDR2 as SQIVND (reference sequence). V was clipped by 5 bases and J by 0 bases, with 7 bases between them. This CDR3 contains 13 residues.

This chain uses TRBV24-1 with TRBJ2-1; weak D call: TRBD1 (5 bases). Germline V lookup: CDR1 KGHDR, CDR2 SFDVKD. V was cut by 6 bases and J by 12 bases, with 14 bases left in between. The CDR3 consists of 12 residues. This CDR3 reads CATSKGKSRQFF. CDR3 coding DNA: TGTGCCACCAGTAAGGGGAAGTCTAGGCAGTTCTTC.

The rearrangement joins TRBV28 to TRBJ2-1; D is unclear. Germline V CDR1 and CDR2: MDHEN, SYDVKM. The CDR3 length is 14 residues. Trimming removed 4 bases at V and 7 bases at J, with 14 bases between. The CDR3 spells CASSSLPRANEQFF. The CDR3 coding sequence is TGTGCCAGCAGTTCTCTCCCCCGAGCGAATGAGCAGTTCTTC.

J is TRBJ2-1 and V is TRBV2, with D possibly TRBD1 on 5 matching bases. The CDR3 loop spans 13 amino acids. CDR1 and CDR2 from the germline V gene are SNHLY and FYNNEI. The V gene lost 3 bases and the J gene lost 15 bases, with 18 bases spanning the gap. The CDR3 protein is CASSDVTGQLWFF. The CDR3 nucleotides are TGTGCCAGCAGTGATGTAACAGGCCAGCTTTGGTTCTTC. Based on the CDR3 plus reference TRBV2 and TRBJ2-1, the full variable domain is EPEVTQTPSHQVTQMGQEVILRCVPISNHLYFYWYRQILGQKVEFLVSFYNNEISEKSEIFDDQFSVERPDGSNFTLKIRSTKLEDSAMYFCASSDVTGQLWFFGPGTRLTVL.

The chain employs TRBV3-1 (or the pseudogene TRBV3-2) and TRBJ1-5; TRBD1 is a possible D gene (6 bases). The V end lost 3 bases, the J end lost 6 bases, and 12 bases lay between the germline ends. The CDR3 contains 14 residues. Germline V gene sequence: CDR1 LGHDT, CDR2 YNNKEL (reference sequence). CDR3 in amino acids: CASSHGQGFQPQHF. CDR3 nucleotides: TGTGCCAGCAGCCACGGCCAGGGGTTTCAGCCCCAGCATTTT.